Following are 18 T cell receptor beta chains from one sample sequenced in a study of cytomegalovirus exposure and HLA in healthy donors. Amplification used 60 Vbeta primers and 13 Jbeta primers. This table comes from immunoSEQ multiplex PCR, and its TCRdb copy is limited to in-frame clones, with some not included. The profile covers 150,000 to 200,000 clones, with approximately 82% appearing a single time and 2% to 2.5% taken by the ten largest. Sequenced material: PBMCs. Every receptor here comes from a woman aged 25-40 years in good health and CMV-seronegative.

The J gene is TRBJ2-1, the V gene TRBV18; D is undetermined. The V end was cut by 3 bases, the J end by 7 bases, with 10 bases between. The CDR3 sequence is 13 residues long. Germline V gives CDR1 KGHSH, CDR2 LQKENI. The CDR3: CASSPQNQNEQFF. CDR3 sequence (DNA): TGTGCCAGCTCACCCCAGAACCAAAATGAGCAGTTCTTC.

The chain carries TRBV9 and TRBJ1-5; D gene ambiguous. From germline, CDR1 is SGDLS and CDR2 YYNGEE. Deletions cut 0 bases from V and 3 bases from J, with 10 bases between. The CDR3 spans 15 residues. The DNA for the CDR3 is TGTGCCAGCAGCGTAGGCGGCGGGATCAATCAGCCCCAGCATTTT. It translates to CASSVGGGINQPQHF.

The rearrangement uses TRBV28 and TRBJ1-5; D is perhaps TRBD1 (6 bases). Per germline, CDR1 MDHEN and CDR2 SYDVKM. The CDR3 extends over 14 amino acids. The V gene lost 6 bases and the J gene lost 0 bases, with 9 bases spanning the gap. CDR3 bases: TGTGCCAGCAGGACAGGCACTAGCAATCAGCCCCAGCATTTT. It translates to CASRTGTSNQPQHF.

This chain links TRBV7-8 with TRBJ2-5, with a weak D call TRBD1 (6 bases). The CDR3 has 13 residues. Germline assignment: CDR1 SGHVS and CDR2 FQNEAQ. Trimming cost V 5 bases and J 3 bases, with 10 bases left between them. This CDR3 is CASSRDTKETQYF. The CDR3, as DNA: TGTGCCAGCAGCCGGGACACTAAAGAGACCCAGTACTTC.

The chain combines TRBV19 with TRBJ2-1; TRBD1 matches at 8 bases. This CDR3 has 16 residues. Germline CDR1 is LNHDA and CDR2 is SQIVND (reference sequence). V gave up 5 bases and J gave up 7 bases; unmatched junction bases: 13. CDR3 nucleotide sequence: TGTGCCAGTAGTCGGACAGGGACGGGTTCTTTTAATGAGCAGTTCTTC. Translating it yields CASSRTGTGSFNEQFF. The full variable domain, in which reference TRBV19 and TRBJ2-1 provide the parts outside the CDR3, is DGGITQSPKYLFRKEGQNVTLSCEQNLNHDAMYWYRQDPGQGLRLIYYSQIVNDFQKGDIAEGYSVSREKKESFPLTVTSAQKNPTAFYLCASSRTGTGSFNEQFFGPGTRLTVL.

The chain joins TRBV19 to TRBJ2-7, with 7 bases matching TRBD1. Unmatched junction bases numbered 9, after V lost 5 bases and J lost 5 bases. There are 14 residues in the CDR3. Germline V gene sequence: CDR1 LNHDA, CDR2 SQIVND (reference sequence). CDR3 DNA: TGTGCCAGTAGTTGGGACAGCGAACCTAACGAGCAGTACTTC. It translates to CASSWDSEPNEQYF.

The chain is built from TRBV29-1 and TRBJ1-4; TRBD1 is a possible D gene (6 bases). Germline CDR1 SQVTM, CDR2 ANQGSEA. Deletions cut 5 bases from V and 5 bases from J, with 12 bases between. The CDR3 covers 13 residues. The CDR3 DNA follows: TGCAGCGTTACTGGGGACATAAATGAAAAACTGTTTTTT. It specifies CSVTGDINEKLFF.

In this sample, this clone turned up a few times. The chain has TRBV29-1 and TRBJ1-4, with a tentative D call TRBD1 (5 bases). The CDR3 totals 12 residues. Trimming removed 6 bases from V and 4 bases from J, with 9 bases in between. In germline, CDR1 is SQVTM, CDR2 ANQGSEA. The CDR3 DNA reads as TGCAGCGTGGGGGGTGATAATGAAAAACTGTTTTTT. Its translation: CSVGGDNEKLFF.

The rearrangement uses TRBV4-1 and TRBJ2-7; D gene uncertain. The germline V gene has CDR1 MGHRA and CDR2 YSYEKL. V lost 4 bases and J 0 bases, leaving 10 bases between the germline ends. The CDR3 sequence is 14 residues long. The CDR3 DNA reads as TGCGCCAGCAGCCTCCTGGCAAGCTCCTACGAGCAGTACTTC. Translating gives CASSLLASSYEQYF.

This clone turned up a few times. The V gene is TRBV9, the J gene TRBJ2-7, with D maybe TRBD1 (6 bases). V was pared by 0 bases and J by 3 bases, with 7 bases between. This CDR3 is built from 13 residues. Germline assignment: CDR1 SGDLS and CDR2 YYNGEE. CDR3 sequence (DNA): TGTGCCAGCAGCGTAGAACAGGGCTACGAGCAGTACTTC. Amino acids: CASSVEQGYEQYF.

This sequence joins TRBV6-1 and TRBJ2-5; 7 nucleotides match TRBD1. The germline V gene encodes CDR1 MNHNS and CDR2 SASEGT. CDR3 length: 15 amino acids. V lost 6 bases, J lost 6 bases, and 13 bases stayed unmatched. CDR3 nucleotides: TGTGCCAGCAGCCCCTGGACAGGTGTGGGAAAGACCCAGTACTTC. Residues: CASSPWTGVGKTQYF.

This chain uses TRBV6-5 with TRBJ2-1; weak D call: TRBD2 (6 bases). V lost 8 bases to trimming and J lost 4 bases, with 12 bases between them. This CDR3 comprises 13 residues. Germline V gene lookup returns CDR1 MNHEY and CDR2 SVGAGI. CDR3: CASGTEGYNEQFF. The CDR3 DNA sequence: TGTGCCAGCGGGACGGAGGGATACAATGAGCAGTTCTTC.

This rearrangement joins TRBV14 to TRBJ1-2, with a possible D match to TRBD1 (6 bases). The CDR3 has 14 amino acids. Germline V gene sequence: CDR1 SGHDN, CDR2 FVKESK. V was shortened by 3 bases and J by 8 bases, with 16 bases between the two germline ends. CDR3: CASSQVQTGHGYTF. The CDR3 nucleotides are TGTGCCAGCAGCCAGGTTCAGACAGGCCACGGCTACACCTTC.

This sequence joins TRBV5-1 and TRBJ2-2; 13 nucleotides line up with TRBD2. The ends lost 4 bases at V and 4 bases at J; junction bases unmatched: 16. This CDR3 is built from 20 residues. Germline V gene sequence: CDR1 SGHRS, CDR2 YFSETQ. The CDR3 nucleotides read TGCGCCAGCAGCCGGCGGACCCCGGGACTAGCGGGGAGGAGCACCGGGGAGCTGTTTTTT. Its translation: CASSRRTPGLAGRSTGELFF.

The CDR3 bases are TGTGCCAGCAGTTTAGGACAGGGTGAAGCTTTCTTT. It translates to CASSLGQGEAFF. The chain has TRBV28 and TRBJ1-1; 8 bases map to TRBD1. Trimming cost V 2 bases and J 7 bases; bases outside gene matches: 0. Germline CDR1 MDHEN, CDR2 SYDVKM. This CDR3 has 12 residues.

The J gene is TRBJ2-7, the V gene TRBV27; TRBD1 matches 10 bases. There are 15 residues in the CDR3. The V gene's germline CDR1 is MNHEY and CDR2 SMNVEV (reference sequence). After removal of 5 bases from V and 2 bases from J, the junction contained 6 bases not matched to a gene. As DNA, the CDR3 is TGTGCCAGCAGTCCGGGACAGGGGATTCCCTACGAGCAGTACTTC. This codes for CASSPGQGIPYEQYF.

The chain combines TRBV13 with TRBJ2-7; 8 nucleotides agree with TRBD2. The CDR3 covers 15 residues. Germline values: CDR1 PRHDT, CDR2 FYEKMQ (reference sequence). The V gene end was trimmed by 2 bases and the J gene end by 7 bases; junction bases not matched to a gene: 10. The CDR3 bases are TGTGCCAGCAGCTTATTCGGGGGGGAGAGGGGAGAGCAGTACTTC. Translating gives CASSLFGGERGEQYF.

The genes are TRBV6-1 and TRBJ1-1, with a possible D match to TRBD1 (5 bases). Trimming removed 6 bases at V and 4 bases at J, with 12 bases between. The CDR3 is 13 residues long. CDR1 is MNHNS and CDR2 is SASEGT in the germline V gene. The CDR3: CASSNRQATEAFF. CDR3 nucleotides: TGTGCCAGCAGCAACAGGCAAGCCACTGAAGCTTTCTTT.